Given below is one TCR beta chain in context. The data derive from a study of cytomegalovirus exposure and HLA in healthy donors. The CDR3 extends over 14 amino acids. Trimming stripped 6 bases from V and 4 bases from J, with 12 bases between. Germline CDR1 WSHSY, CDR2 SAAADI. The table came from immunoSEQ multiplex PCR; TCRdb's copy has only in-frame clones and leaves some out. The table includes some 100,000 clones, about 84% detected once. The sequenced sample was PBMCs. The sequence came from a man between 18 and 29 years old in good health and CMV-seronegative. The chain joins TRBV10-2 to TRBJ1-4; D remains unclear. The chain's CDR3 is CASRGTEGNEKLFF. For the CDR3, the DNA is TGCGCCAGCAGGGGAACGGAGGGTAATGAAAAACTGTTTTTT.